Below, 25 T cell receptor beta chains from the same sample are listed, as sequenced in a study of PD-1 blockade in classical Hodgkin lymphoma. Using immunoSEQ multiplex PCR, the repertoire was profiled, and TCRdb retains in-frame clones only, with some absent. The sample consists of 90,000 to 140,000 clones, approximately 89% of them appearing once. Described time point: cycle 4 day 1 (C4D1), after less than 7 weeks of nivolumab. All patients experienced relapse after autologous stem cell transplantation, and brentuximab vedotin exposure was variable. The starting material was peripheral blood mononuclear cells (PBMCs), obtained before the fourth cycle of nivolumab. The origin of the receptors is a human donor with classical Hodgkin lymphoma.

The chain combines TRBV9 with TRBJ2-2; TRBD2 aligns across 14 bases. Per the germline V gene, CDR1 is SGDLS and CDR2 is YYNGEE. The V and J ends lost 0 bases and 5 bases, in that order; junction bases with no gene match: 9. The CDR3 is 19 amino acids. The chain's CDR3 is CASSVDLGLAGGRTGELFF. The CDR3, as DNA: TGTGCCAGCAGCGTAGACTTAGGACTAGCGGGAGGAAGGACCGGGGAGCTGTTTTTT.

The chain carries TRBV7-9 and TRBJ1-2; 12 nucleotides agree with TRBD1. The V segment lost 4 bases and the J segment 8 bases; nucleotides outside the gene matches: 5. Germline V gene sequence: CDR1 SEHNR, CDR2 FQNEAQ (reference sequence). CDR3 length equals 14 residues. CDR3 residues: CASSWDRGLGGYTF. CDR3 coding DNA: TGTGCCAGCAGCTGGGACAGGGGGCTGGGAGGCTACACCTTC.

This chain links TRBV5-1 with TRBJ2-1, with D uncertain. V lost 4 bases to trimming and J lost 6 bases, with 17 bases between them. Germline V gene data show CDR1 as SGHRS and CDR2 as YFSETQ. The CDR3 is 15 residues long. For the CDR3, the DNA is TGCGCCAGCAGCCTAGGTGTATCCCTGGGCAATGAGCAGTTCTTC. Protein: CASSLGVSLGNEQFF.

The chain joins TRBV19 to TRBJ2-7; D ambiguous. Trimming shortened V by 5 bases and J by 1 base, and 9 bases separated the two germline ends. This CDR3 spans 13 amino acids. CDR1 LNHDA and CDR2 SQIVND come from the germline V gene (reference sequence). CDR3 residues: CASSASTSYEQYF. The DNA of the CDR3 is TGTGCCAGTAGTGCTTCGACGTCCTACGAGCAGTACTTC.

The gene calls are TRBV5-1 and TRBJ2-1; 14 bases fit TRBD2. The CDR3 has 16 amino acids. The V gene's germline CDR1 is SGHRS and CDR2 YFSETQ. Trimming took 0 bases from V and 10 from J; bases not matched to a gene: 6. The CDR3 loop is CASSLAGTSGRGEQFF. Written as DNA, the CDR3 is TGCGCCAGCAGCTTGGCCGGGACTAGCGGGAGAGGGGAGCAGTTCTTC.

The genes are TRBV4-1 and TRBJ1-2; 9 bases fit TRBD1. Per germline, CDR1 MGHRA and CDR2 YSYEKL. The CDR3 is 16 residues long. J gave up 0 bases and V 1 base, and 3 bases lay outside the gene matches. As DNA, the CDR3 is TGCGCCAGCAGCCAAGCCGGGACAGGGTCTAACTATGGCTACACCTTC. This translates into CASSQAGTGSNYGYTF.

The CDR3 here is CASSYGGATNYGYTF. CDR3 coding DNA: TGTGCCAGCAGTTACGGGGGGGCAACTAACTATGGCTACACCTTC. This chain connects TRBV6-5 to TRBJ1-2, with a possible D match to TRBD1 (6 bases). Trimming shortened V by 2 bases and J by 0 bases, and 10 bases separated the two germline ends. The CDR3 extends over 15 amino acids. Germline V CDR1 and CDR2: MNHEY, SVGAGI.

V gene TRBV5-1 combines with J gene TRBJ2-1; D remains ambiguous. V lost 0 bases and J 9 bases, leaving 7 bases between the germline ends. The length of the CDR3 is 12 residues. Germline CDR1 is SGHRS and CDR2 is YFSETQ. This CDR3 reads CASSLARVEQFF. In DNA, the CDR3 is TGCGCCAGCAGCTTGGCCCGCGTTGAGCAGTTCTTC.

This sequence joins TRBV7-9 and TRBJ2-1; D is ambiguous. CDR1 and CDR2 from the germline V gene are SEHNR and FQNEAQ (reference sequence). The CDR3 covers 12 residues. V lost 4 bases and J lost 8, with 9 bases in between. DNA of the CDR3: TGTGCCAGCAGCTCCGTTTTCGATGAGCAGTTCTTC. This sequence encodes CASSSVFDEQFF. The whole variable domain, remainder taken from reference TRBV7-9 and TRBJ2-1, is DTGVSQNPRHKITKRGQNVTFRCDPISEHNRLYWYRQTLGQGPEFLTYFQNEAQLEKSRLLSDRFSAERPKGSFSTLEIQRTEQGDSAMYLCASSSVFDEQFFGPGTRLTVL.

The V and J genes are TRBV2 and TRBJ1-1; the D is unclear. The CDR3 is 13 amino acids. V was trimmed by 8 bases and J by 1 base, leaving 11 bases between them. CDR1 and CDR2 (germline): SNHLY, FYNNEI. The CDR3 coding sequence is TGTGCCAGCTCTGGTATAACGAACACTGAAGCTTTCTTT. It yields the protein CASSGITNTEAFF.

This chain's CDR3 is CASSLKTVTYEQYF. DNA of the CDR3: TGTGCCAGCAGCTTAAAAACGGTGACCTACGAGCAGTACTTC. The rearrangement uses TRBV13 and TRBJ2-7; D is unresolved. Germline values: CDR1 PRHDT, CDR2 FYEKMQ (reference sequence). The CDR3 length is 14 residues. V was trimmed by 2 bases and J by 2 bases, leaving 10 bases between them.

The CDR3 DNA reads TGTGCCAGCAGCCCCGACTTCCTGGACAGGGCTGGAAACACCATATATTTT. It yields the protein CASSPDFLDRAGNTIYF. This sequence joins TRBV9 and TRBJ1-3, with 8 bases matching TRBD1. The CDR3 contains 17 residues. V shed 4 bases and J 2 bases; nucleotides not matched to a gene: 11. CDR1 and CDR2 from the germline V gene are SGDLS and YYNGEE.

The chain recombines TRBV19 with TRBJ1-2, with D hard to call. Trimming left V 6 bases short and J 3 bases short, with 14 bases between. CDR1 and CDR2 (germline): LNHDA, SQIVND (reference sequence). The CDR3 runs to 14 residues. The CDR3 reads CASRSTGTYYGYTF. CDR3 nucleotides: TGTGCCAGTAGGTCGACGGGAACTTACTATGGCTACACCTTC.

This chain uses TRBV5-4 with TRBJ2-3; 7 bases align to TRBD1. Losses at the gene ends were 2 bases for V and 8 bases for J; bases not matched to a gene: 2. CDR3 length: 12 residues. In germline, CDR1 is SGHNT, CDR2 YYREEE (reference sequence). This CDR3 reads CASSLQGSTQYF. In DNA, the CDR3 is TGTGCCAGCAGCTTACAGGGGTCTACGCAGTATTTT. The full variable domain, in which reference TRBV5-4 and TRBJ2-3 provide the parts outside the CDR3, is ETGVTQSPTHLIKTRGQQVTLRCSSQSGHNTVSWYQQALGQGPQFIFQYYREEENGRGNFPPRFSGLQFPNYSSELNVNALELDDSALYLCASSLQGSTQYFGPGTRLTVL.

The chain has TRBV2 and TRBJ2-3; 8 positions match TRBD1. Trimming removed 2 bases from V and 9 bases from J; junction bases left unmatched: 4. Looked up from germline, CDR1 is SNHLY and CDR2 is FYNNEI. This CDR3 comprises 13 residues. In nucleotides, the CDR3 is TGTGCCAGCAGTGAACCTAGACAGGGGACGCAGTATTTT. It specifies CASSEPRQGTQYF.

The chain employs TRBV25-1 and TRBJ1-1, with D tentatively TRBD1 (6 bases). Per germline, CDR1 MGHDK and CDR2 SYGVNS. Trimming removed 3 bases at V and 8 bases at J, with 22 bases between. The CDR3 has 16 amino acids. The CDR3 spells CASSDLNWAGASEAFF. Here the CDR3 DNA reads TGTGCCAGCAGTGATCTGAATTGGGCAGGGGCCTCAGAAGCTTTCTTT.

The rearrangement joins TRBV28 to TRBJ2-1, with 7 positions matching TRBD1. The CDR3 consists of 15 residues. Losses at the gene ends were 5 bases for V and 2 bases for J; bases not matched to a gene: 6. Germline CDR1 MDHEN, CDR2 SYDVKM. The CDR3, as DNA: TGTGCCAGCAGTCCAAGGGGGACAGCCTACAATGAGCAGTTCTTC. Residues: CASSPRGTAYNEQFF.

V and J are TRBV9 and TRBJ1-1, with no clear D. The CDR3 length is 14 residues. The germline CDR1 and CDR2 sequences are SGDLS and YYNGEE. The germline V and J ends were trimmed by 2 bases and 7 bases, with 15 bases remaining between them. Written as DNA, the CDR3 is TGTGCCAGCAGCGTGAGAGCGGCCCCAGATGAAGCTTTCTTT. Its protein product is CASSVRAAPDEAFF. The whole variable domain, remainder taken from reference TRBV9 and TRBJ1-1, is DSGVTQTPKHLITATGQRVTLRCSPRSGDLSVYWYQQSLDQGLQFLIQYYNGEERAKGNILERFSAQQFPDLHSELNLSSLELGDSALYFCASSVRAAPDEAFFGQGTRLTVV.

The V call is TRBV11-2, the J call TRBJ2-5; 8 positions match TRBD2. V was pared by 5 bases and J by 2 bases, with 10 bases of the junction left unmatched. The germline CDR1 and CDR2 sequences are SGHAT and FQNNGV. The CDR3 totals 16 residues. The CDR3 loop is CASSQGVLAGQETQYF. The CDR3 DNA follows: TGTGCCAGCAGCCAAGGGGTCTTAGCGGGACAAGAGACCCAGTACTTC.

About this clone: Additional DNA sequences in this sample encode the identical CDR3. The V and J genes are TRBV7-2 and TRBJ2-5; 8 positions agree with TRBD2. The germline V gene has CDR1 SGHTA and CDR2 FQGNSA. Trimming at V came to 2 bases and at J to 2 bases, leaving 1 base not matched to a gene. The CDR3 consists of 14 residues. The CDR3 region is CASSLLAGQETQYF. The CDR3 DNA reads TGTGCCAGCAGCTTATTAGCGGGGCAAGAGACCCAGTACTTC.

The chain links TRBV5-1 to TRBJ2-7; 9 bases line up with TRBD1. The length of the CDR3 is 14 residues. The V gene's germline CDR1 is SGHRS and CDR2 YFSETQ. V lost 9 bases to trimming and J lost 5 bases; unmatched junction nucleotides: 12. The DNA for the CDR3 is TGCGCCACCTCAATCGGACAGGGGTCCCACGAGCAGTACTTC. As protein: CATSIGQGSHEQYF. Complete variable domain (other parts from reference TRBV5-1 and TRBJ2-7): KAGVTQTPRYLIKTRGQQVTLSCSPISGHRSVSWYQQTPGQGLQFLFEYFSETQRNKGNFPGRFSGRQFSNSRSEMNVSTLELGDSALYLCATSIGQGSHEQYFGPGTRLTVT.

CDR3 in DNA: TGTGCCAGCAGTTTCCAGGGGGCGACCACTGAAGCTTTCTTT. Translated: CASSFQGATTEAFF. V usage is TRBV2 and J usage is TRBJ1-1, with TRBD1 identical over 8 bases. V lost 5 bases to trimming and J lost 4 bases; unmatched junction nucleotides: 6. Germline V gene lookup returns CDR1 SNHLY and CDR2 FYNNEI. The CDR3 contains 14 residues. Together with reference TRBV2 and TRBJ1-1, the CDR3 gives the full variable domain: EPEVTQTPSHQVTQMGQEVILRCVPISNHLYFYWYRQILGQKVEFLVSFYNNEISEKSEIFDDQFSVERPDGSNFTLKIRSTKLEDSAMYFCASSFQGATTEAFFGQGTRLTVV.

This rearrangement joins TRBV28 to TRBJ2-7; D might be TRBD1 (6 bases). CDR3 length: 13 amino acids. The germline V gene has CDR1 MDHEN and CDR2 SYDVKM. Trimming removed 6 bases from V and 5 bases from J, with 14 bases in between. The CDR3 nucleotides are TGTGCCAGCAGCGCAACAGGGCAAGACGAGCAGTACTTC. Protein sequence: CASSATGQDEQYF.

The chain combines TRBV7-9 with TRBJ2-7; possible D gene TRBD2, 5 bases. Trimming shortened V by 0 bases and J by 4 bases, and 13 bases separated the two germline ends. The CDR3 covers 15 residues. The germline CDR1 and CDR2 sequences are SEHNR and FQNEAQ (reference sequence). The CDR3 region is CASSLATGYRYEQYF. As DNA, the CDR3 is TGTGCCAGCAGCTTAGCAACGGGGTACCGATACGAGCAGTACTTC. Together with reference TRBV7-9 and TRBJ2-7, the CDR3 gives the full variable domain: DTGVSQNPRHKITKRGQNVTFRCDPISEHNRLYWYRQTLGQGPEFLTYFQNEAQLEKSRLLSDRFSAERPKGSFSTLEIQRTEQGDSAMYLCASSLATGYRYEQYFGPGTRLTVT.

The chain uses TRBV18 and TRBJ2-3; either TRBD1 or TRBD2 may fit D (5 bases each). The CDR3 spans 14 residues. Trimming removed 2 bases from V and 9 bases from J, with 15 bases in between. From germline, CDR1 is KGHSH and CDR2 LQKENI. CDR3 DNA: TGTGCCAGCTCACCAGGCAGCCCCCGGGGCACGCAGTATTTT. It specifies CASSPGSPRGTQYF.